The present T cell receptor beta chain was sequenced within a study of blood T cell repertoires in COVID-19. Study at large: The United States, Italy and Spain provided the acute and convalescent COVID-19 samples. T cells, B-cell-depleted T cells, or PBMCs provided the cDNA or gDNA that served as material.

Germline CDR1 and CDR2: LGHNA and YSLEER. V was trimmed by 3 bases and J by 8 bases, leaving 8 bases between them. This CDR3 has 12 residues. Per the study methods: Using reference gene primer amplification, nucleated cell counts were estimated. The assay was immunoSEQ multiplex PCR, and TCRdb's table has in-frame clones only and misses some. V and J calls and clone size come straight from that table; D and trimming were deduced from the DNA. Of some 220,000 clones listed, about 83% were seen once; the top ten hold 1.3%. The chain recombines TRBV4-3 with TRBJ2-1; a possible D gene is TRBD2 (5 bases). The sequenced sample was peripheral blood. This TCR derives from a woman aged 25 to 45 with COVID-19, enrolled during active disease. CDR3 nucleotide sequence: TGCGCCAGCAGCCAGTCCGGGGATGAGCAGTTCTTC. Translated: CASSQSGDEQFF.